This T cell receptor beta chain was recorded in a study of cytomegalovirus exposure and HLA in healthy donors. Study findings and constraints: In the 95 to 150 validation repertoires, around 95% of cluster scores exceeded 0, per a later analysis. CMV antigen specificity was confirmed in vitro for a few CMV-associated chains. Reportedly, diagnosis of cytomegalovirus status by the classifier showed high specificity and sensitivity.

Here immunoSEQ multiplex PCR was the method, and the copy in TCRdb shows in-frame clones only, minus some. The table shows roughly 250,000 clones, with 90% occurring only once. On this clone: Its target is unknown.

Trimming stripped 3 bases from V and 0 bases from J, with 8 bases between. Germline V gives CDR1 ENHRY, CDR2 SYGVKD. The CDR3 totals 14 residues. The source of this sequence is a young woman in good health and CMV-seronegative. Sequenced: PBMCs. This sequence joins TRBV10-3 and TRBJ1-1; D is unclear. The CDR3: CAISEREVNTEAFF. DNA for the CDR3: TGTGCCATCAGTGAACGGGAGGTGAACACTGAAGCTTTCTTT.